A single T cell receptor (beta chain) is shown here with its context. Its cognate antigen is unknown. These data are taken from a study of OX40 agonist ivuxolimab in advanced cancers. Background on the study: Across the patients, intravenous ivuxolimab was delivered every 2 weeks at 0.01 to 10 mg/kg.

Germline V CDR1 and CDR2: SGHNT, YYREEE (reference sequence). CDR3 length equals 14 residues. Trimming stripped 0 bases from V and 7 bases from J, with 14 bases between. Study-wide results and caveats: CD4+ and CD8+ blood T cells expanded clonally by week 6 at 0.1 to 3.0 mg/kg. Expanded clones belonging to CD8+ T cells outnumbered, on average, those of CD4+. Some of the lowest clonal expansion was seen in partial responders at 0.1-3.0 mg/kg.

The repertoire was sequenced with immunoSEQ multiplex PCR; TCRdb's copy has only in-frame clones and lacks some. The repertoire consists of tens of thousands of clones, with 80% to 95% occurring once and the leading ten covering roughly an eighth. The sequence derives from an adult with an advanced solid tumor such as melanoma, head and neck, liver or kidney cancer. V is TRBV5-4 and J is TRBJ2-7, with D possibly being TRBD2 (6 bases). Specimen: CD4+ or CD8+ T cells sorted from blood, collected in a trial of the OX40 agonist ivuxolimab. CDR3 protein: CASSLVSSEREQYF. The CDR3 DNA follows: TGTGCCAGCAGCTTGGTGTCTAGCGAAAGGGAGCAGTACTTC.